This is a list of T cell receptor beta chains from one sample in a study of shared clonotypes between healthy human individuals. TCRdb's copy holds only in-frame clones and misses some; the assay was immunoSEQ multiplex PCR. The sample shows roughly 2.2 million clones, less than 95% of them seen only once. The sequencing input was naive CD4+ T cells from PBMCs. The receptors derive from a young man in good health. Some clones in this sample may be carry-over from other donors' samples. Each CDR3 is given with its conserved first and last residue. The D gene is left open where the match is weak. Where a row states a size, it is once, few, many or the class of an expanded clone; other rows omit it.

D gene	V gene	J gene	clone size	CDR3 DNA	CDR3 protein
NA	TRBV11-2	TRBJ2-1	NA	TGTGCCAGCAGCTTAACCGGGACTTACAATGAGCAGTTCTTC	CASSLTGTYNEQFF
TRBD2	TRBV11-3	TRBJ2-7	NA	TGTGCCAGCAGCTTAGCAGTCGGGGGACTAGCGGGTGAGCAGTACTTC	CASSLAVGGLAGEQYF
TRBD2	TRBV5-1	TRBJ2-7	NA	TGCGCCAGCAGCTACACTCACCGCTCCGGGACTAGCGGGTCCTACGAGCAGTACTTC	CASSYTHRSGTSGSYEQYF
NA	TRBV2	TRBJ1-1	NA	TGTGCCAGCAGCCTAGATCGGACTGAAGCTTTCTTT	CASSLDRTEAFF
NA	TRBV5-1	TRBJ2-5	NA	TGCGCCAGCAGCTTCCTACCGGGAAACCAAGAGACCCAGTACTTC	CASSFLPGNQETQYF
NA	TRBV11-2	TRBJ1-3	NA	TGTGCCAGCAGCTTAGGTGCGGCGCCAACTTCTGGAAACACCATATATTTT	CASSLGAAPTSGNTIYF
NA	TRBV7-2	TRBJ1-1	few	TGTGCCAGCAGCTTAGGAGCCGGGAACACTGAAGCTTTCTTT	CASSLGAGNTEAFF
NA	TRBV6-5	TRBJ1-4	NA	TGTGCCACCAAAACAGCGAATGAAAAACTGTTTTTT	CATKTANEKLFF
NA	TRBV28	TRBJ2-3	NA	TGTGCCAGCAGGGGCGTTGGCACAGATACGCAGTATTTT	CASRGVGTDTQYF
TRBD2	TRBV7-9	TRBJ2-1	NA	TGTGCCAGCAGCAACCTCCCTAAGAGCGGGGGGCCCCTTTACAATGAGCAGTTCTTC	CASSNLPKSGGPLYNEQFF